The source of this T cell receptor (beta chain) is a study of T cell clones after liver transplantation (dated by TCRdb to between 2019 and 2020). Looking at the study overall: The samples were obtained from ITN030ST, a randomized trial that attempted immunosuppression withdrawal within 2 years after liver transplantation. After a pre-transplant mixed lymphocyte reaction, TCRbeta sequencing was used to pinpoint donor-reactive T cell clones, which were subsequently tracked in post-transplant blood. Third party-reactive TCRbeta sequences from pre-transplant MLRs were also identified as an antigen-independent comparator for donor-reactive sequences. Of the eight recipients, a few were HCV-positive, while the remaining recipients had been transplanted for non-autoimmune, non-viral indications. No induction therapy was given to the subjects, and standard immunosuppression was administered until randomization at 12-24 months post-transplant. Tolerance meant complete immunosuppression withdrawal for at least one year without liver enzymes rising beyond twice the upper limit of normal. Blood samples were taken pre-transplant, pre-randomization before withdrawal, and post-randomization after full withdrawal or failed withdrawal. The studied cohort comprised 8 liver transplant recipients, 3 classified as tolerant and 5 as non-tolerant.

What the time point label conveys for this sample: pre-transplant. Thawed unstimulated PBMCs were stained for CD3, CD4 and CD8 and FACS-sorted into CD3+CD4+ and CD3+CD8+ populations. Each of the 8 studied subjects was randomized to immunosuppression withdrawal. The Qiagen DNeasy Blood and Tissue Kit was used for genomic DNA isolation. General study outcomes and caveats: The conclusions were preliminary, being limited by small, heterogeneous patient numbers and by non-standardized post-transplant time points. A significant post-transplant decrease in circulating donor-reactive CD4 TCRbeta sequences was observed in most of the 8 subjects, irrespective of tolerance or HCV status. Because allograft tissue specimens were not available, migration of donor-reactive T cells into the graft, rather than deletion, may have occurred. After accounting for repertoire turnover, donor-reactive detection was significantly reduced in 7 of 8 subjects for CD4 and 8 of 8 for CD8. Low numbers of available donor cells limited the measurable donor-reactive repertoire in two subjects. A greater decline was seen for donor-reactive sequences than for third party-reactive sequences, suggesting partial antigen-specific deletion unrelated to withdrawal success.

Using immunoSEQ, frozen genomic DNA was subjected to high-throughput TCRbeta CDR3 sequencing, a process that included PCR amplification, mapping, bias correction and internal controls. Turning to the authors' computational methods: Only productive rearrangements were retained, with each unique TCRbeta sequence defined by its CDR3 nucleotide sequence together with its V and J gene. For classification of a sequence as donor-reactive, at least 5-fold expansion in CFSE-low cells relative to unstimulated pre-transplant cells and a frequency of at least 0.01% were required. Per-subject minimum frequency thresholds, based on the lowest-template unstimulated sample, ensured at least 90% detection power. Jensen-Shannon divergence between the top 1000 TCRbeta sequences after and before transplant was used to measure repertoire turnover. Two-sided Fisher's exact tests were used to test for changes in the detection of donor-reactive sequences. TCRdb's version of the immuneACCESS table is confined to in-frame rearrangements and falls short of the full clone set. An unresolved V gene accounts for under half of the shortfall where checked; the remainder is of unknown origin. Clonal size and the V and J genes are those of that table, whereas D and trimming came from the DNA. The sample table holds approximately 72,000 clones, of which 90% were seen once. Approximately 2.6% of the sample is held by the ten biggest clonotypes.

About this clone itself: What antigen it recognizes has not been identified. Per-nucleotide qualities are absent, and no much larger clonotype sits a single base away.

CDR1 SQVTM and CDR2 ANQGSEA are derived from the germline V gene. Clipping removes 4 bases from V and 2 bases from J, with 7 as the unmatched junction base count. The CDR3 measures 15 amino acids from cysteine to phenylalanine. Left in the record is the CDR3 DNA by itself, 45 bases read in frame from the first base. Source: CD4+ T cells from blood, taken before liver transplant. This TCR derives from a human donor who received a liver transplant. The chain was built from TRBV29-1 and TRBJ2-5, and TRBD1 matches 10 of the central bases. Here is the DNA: TGCAGCGTTGTGGGGGACAGGGGCGCACAAGAGACCCAGTACTTC. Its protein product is CSVVGDRGAQETQYF.